One sample yielded the 13 T cell receptor beta chains listed below, sequenced in a study of post-analysis software for immune sequencing data. Regarding the study as a whole: Five TRBV segments, including TRBV5-6, TRBV5-1 and TRBV20-1, were more frequent in patients than controls.

These receptors' targets are unknown. Incorporated into the TCR beta cDNA libraries were unique molecular identifiers, which served to reduce PCR and sequencing biases. MiXCR, run by TCRdb on the PCR reads, gives a single entry per CDR3 protein. The table lists around 400,000 distinct CDR3 sequences, 39% of them singletons. Sequenced: blood. All receptors derive from a girl aged 2-10 years with multiple sclerosis.

The chain recombines TRBV20-1 with TRBJ2-7; TRBD1 agrees at 8 bases. The CDR3 loop spans 14 amino acids. The trim removed 2 bases at V and 3 bases at J, leaving 6 bases unmatched. In germline, CDR1 is DFQATT, CDR2 SNEGSKA (reference sequence). CDR3 coding DNA: TGCAGTGCTAGACTGGACAGGGCAAACTACGAGCAGTACTTC. This translates into CSARLDRANYEQYF.

The chain has TRBV15 and TRBJ2-7; D gene uncertain. Trimming removed 4 bases at V and 3 bases at J, with 13 bases between. Germline assignment: CDR1 LNHNV and CDR2 YYDKDF (reference sequence). The CDR3 has 14 residues. In DNA, the CDR3 is TGTGCCACCAGCATGGGAAGCTATTACTACGAGCAGTACTTC. This sequence encodes CATSMGSYYYEQYF.

The V and J genes are TRBV5-1 and TRBJ2-1; the match to TRBD2 covers 11 bases. The CDR3 has 15 residues. Germline V lookup: CDR1 SGHRS, CDR2 YFSETQ. V lost 2 bases, J lost 10 bases, and 8 bases stayed unmatched. The CDR3 is CASSFVAGGVGEQFF. The CDR3 DNA reads TGCGCCAGCAGCTTCGTAGCGGGGGGGGTTGGGGAGCAGTTCTTC.

This clonotype was detected ten times or more. This chain uses TRBV5-1 with TRBJ2-7, with TRBD1 identical over 7 bases. Per the germline V gene, CDR1 is SGHRS and CDR2 is YFSETQ. The CDR3 sequence is 15 residues long. The junction had 6 bases not matched to a gene; V was cut back by 1 base and J by 2 bases. CDR3 region: CASSLFGTETYEQYF. The CDR3 coding sequence is TGCGCCAGCAGCTTGTTCGGGACAGAGACCTACGAGCAGTACTTC.

This clonotype was found a few times. As DNA, the CDR3 is TGCAGTGCTAGAGATCCGAGGGGTAGCGGGAGATACCCCTACAATGAGCAGTTCTTC. Protein: CSARDPRGSGRYPYNEQFF. The rearrangement joins TRBV20-1 to TRBJ2-1; 9 bases agree with TRBD2. The germline V gene encodes CDR1 DFQATT and CDR2 SNEGSKA (reference sequence). The CDR3 has 19 amino acids. V was pared by 0 bases and J by 2 bases, with 14 bases of the junction left unmatched.

This clonotype has ten or more counts. The rearrangement links TRBV12-3 or TRBV12-4 to TRBJ2-1, with D perhaps TRBD2 (5 bases). The V end was cut by 3 bases, the J end by 8 bases, with 11 bases between. The CDR3 is made up of 13 amino acids. The CDR3 nucleotides read TGTGCCAGCAGTTTGTCGCGGGTCCATGAGCAGTTCTTC. Translated, it gives CASSLSRVHEQFF.

CDR3 amino acids: CASVYQETQYF. DNA for the CDR3: TGTGCCTCCGTTTACCAAGAGACCCAGTACTTC. The J gene is TRBJ2-5, the V gene TRBV28, with D unresolved. The germline V gene has CDR1 MDHEN and CDR2 SYDVKM. V was pared by 11 bases and J by 0 bases, with 7 bases between. This CDR3 contains 11 residues.

This clonotype was seen at least ten times. The V and J genes are TRBV7-2 and TRBJ2-7, with 9 bases matching TRBD2. The CDR3 is 14 residues long. Germline CDR1 and CDR2: SGHTA and FQGNSA. Trimming took 5 bases from V and 2 from J; bases not matched to a gene: 4. The CDR3 region has the DNA TGTGCCAGCAGCCAAGCGGGAGGTCCCTACGAGCAGTACTTC. Translation gives CASSQAGGPYEQYF.

This clonotype appeared a few times. The gene calls are TRBV7-3 and TRBJ2-1; D is perhaps TRBD1 or TRBD2 (6 bases each). The CDR3 length is 14 residues. V was clipped by 3 bases and J by 3 bases, with 9 bases between them. CDR1 is SGHTA, CDR2 FQGTGA, per germline. CDR3 loop: CASSLGGFYNEQFF. Here the CDR3 DNA reads TGTGCCAGCAGCTTGGGGGGCTTCTACAATGAGCAGTTCTTC.

This clonotype has just a few counts. The chain uses TRBV29-1 and TRBJ1-1, with D uncertain. This CDR3 is 12 amino acids long. From germline, CDR1 is SQVTM and CDR2 ANQGSEA. The germline V and J ends were trimmed by 7 bases and 0 bases, with 9 bases remaining between them. The CDR3 protein is CSAGIMNTEAFF. Here the CDR3 DNA reads TGCAGCGCCGGAATTATGAACACTGAAGCTTTCTTT. Together with reference TRBV29-1 and TRBJ1-1, the CDR3 gives the full variable domain: SAVISQKPSRDICQRGTSLTIQCQVDSQVTMMFWYRQQPGQSLTLIATANQGSEATYESGFVIDKFPISRPNLTFSTLTVSNMSPEDSSIYLCSAGIMNTEAFFGQGTRLTVV.

The V and J genes are TRBV7-6 and TRBJ2-1, with D possibly matching TRBD2 (7 bases). V gave up 4 bases and J gave up 8 bases, with 15 bases separating them. Germline V gene data show CDR1 as SGHVS and CDR2 as FNYEAQ. The CDR3 has 14 amino acids. The CDR3 DNA is TGTGCCAGCAGCTGGGGAGGGGGGTGGGATGAGCAGTTCTTC. Its translation: CASSWGGGWDEQFF. Drawing the rest from reference TRBV7-6 and TRBJ2-1, the complete variable domain is GAGVSQSPRYKVTKRGQDVALRCDPISGHVSLYWYRQALGQGPEFLTYFNYEAQQDKSGLPNDRFSAERPEGSISTLTIQRTEQRDSAMYRCASSWGGGWDEQFFGPGTRLTVL.

The chain employs TRBV5-1 and TRBJ2-7; possible D gene TRBD1, 6 bases. CDR1 and CDR2 from the germline V gene are SGHRS and YFSETQ. The CDR3 is made up of 14 amino acids. Trimming took off 4 bases at V and 7 bases at J, with 18 bases between the two ends. CDR3 region: CASSTSGHPREQYF. DNA of the CDR3: TGCGCCAGCAGCACTTCGGGACACCCACGGGAGCAGTACTTC. The full variable domain, completed using reference TRBV5-1 and TRBJ2-7, is KAGVTQTPRYLIKTRGQQVTLSCSPISGHRSVSWYQQTPGQGLQFLFEYFSETQRNKGNFPGRFSGRQFSNSRSEMNVSTLELGDSALYLCASSTSGHPREQYFGPGTRLTVT.

CDR3: CASSSSGTGRQNEQFF. Here the CDR3 DNA reads TGTGCCAGCAGCTCGTCGGGGACAGGAAGACAAAATGAGCAGTTCTTC. The chain combines TRBV7-9 with TRBJ2-1; TRBD1 aligns across 8 bases. J lost 7 bases, V lost 4 bases, and 12 bases had no gene match. CDR1 SEHNR and CDR2 FQNEAQ come from the germline V gene (reference sequence). CDR3 length equals 16 residues.